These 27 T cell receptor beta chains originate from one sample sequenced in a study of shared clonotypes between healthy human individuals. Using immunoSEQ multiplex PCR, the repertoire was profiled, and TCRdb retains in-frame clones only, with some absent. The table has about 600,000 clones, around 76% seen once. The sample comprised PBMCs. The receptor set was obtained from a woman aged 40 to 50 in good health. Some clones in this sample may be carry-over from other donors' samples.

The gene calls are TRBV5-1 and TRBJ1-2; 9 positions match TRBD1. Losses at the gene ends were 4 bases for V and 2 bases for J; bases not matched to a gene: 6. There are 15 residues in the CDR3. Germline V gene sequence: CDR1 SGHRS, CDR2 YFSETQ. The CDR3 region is CASSLTGGENYGYTF. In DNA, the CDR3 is TGCGCCAGCAGCCTTACAGGGGGCGAAAACTATGGCTACACCTTC.

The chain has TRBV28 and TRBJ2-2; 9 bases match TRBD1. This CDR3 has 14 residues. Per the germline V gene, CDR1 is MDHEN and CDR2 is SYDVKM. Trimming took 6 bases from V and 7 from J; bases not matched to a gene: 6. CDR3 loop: CASRRTGENGELFF. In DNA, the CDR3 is TGTGCCAGCAGAAGGACAGGGGAGAACGGGGAGCTGTTTTTT.

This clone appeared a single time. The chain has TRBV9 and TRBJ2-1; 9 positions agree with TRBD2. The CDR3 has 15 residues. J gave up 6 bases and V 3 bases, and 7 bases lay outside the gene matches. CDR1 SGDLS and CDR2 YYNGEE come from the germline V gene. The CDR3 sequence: CASSARPLAGNEQFF. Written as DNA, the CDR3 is TGTGCCAGCAGCGCCAGGCCACTAGCGGGCAATGAGCAGTTCTTC. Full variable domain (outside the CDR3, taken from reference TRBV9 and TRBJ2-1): DSGVTQTPKHLITATGQRVTLRCSPRSGDLSVYWYQQSLDQGLQFLIQYYNGEERAKGNILERFSAQQFPDLHSELNLSSLELGDSALYFCASSARPLAGNEQFFGPGTRLTVL.

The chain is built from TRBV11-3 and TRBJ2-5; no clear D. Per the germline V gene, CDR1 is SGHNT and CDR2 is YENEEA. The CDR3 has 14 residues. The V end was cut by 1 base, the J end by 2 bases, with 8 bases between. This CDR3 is CASSLGGPQETQYF. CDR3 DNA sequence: TGTGCCAGCAGCTTAGGGGGTCCGCAAGAGACCCAGTACTTC. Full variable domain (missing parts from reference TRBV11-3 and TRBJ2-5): EAGVVQSPRYKIIEKKQPVAFWCNPISGHNTLYWYLQNLGQGPELLIRYENEEAVDDSQLPKDRFSAERLKGVDSTLKIQPAELGDSAVYLCASSLGGPQETQYFGPGTRLLVL.

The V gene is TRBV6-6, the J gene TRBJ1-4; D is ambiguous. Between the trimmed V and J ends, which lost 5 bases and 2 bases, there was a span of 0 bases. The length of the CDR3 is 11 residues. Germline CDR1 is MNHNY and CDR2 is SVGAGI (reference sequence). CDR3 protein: CASSTNEKLFF. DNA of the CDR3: TGTGCCAGCAGTACTAATGAAAAACTGTTTTTT.

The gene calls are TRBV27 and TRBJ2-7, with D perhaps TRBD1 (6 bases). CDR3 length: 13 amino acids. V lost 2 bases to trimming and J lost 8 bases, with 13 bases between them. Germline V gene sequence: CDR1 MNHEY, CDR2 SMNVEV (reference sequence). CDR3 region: CASSLDTGTQQYF. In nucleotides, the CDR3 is TGTGCCAGCAGTTTAGACACCGGGACACAGCAGTACTTC.

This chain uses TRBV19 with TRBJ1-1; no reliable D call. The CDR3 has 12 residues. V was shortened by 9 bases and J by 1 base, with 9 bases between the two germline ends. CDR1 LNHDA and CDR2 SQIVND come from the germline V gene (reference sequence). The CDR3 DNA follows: TGTGCCAGCCTTCAACCGAACACTGAAGCTTTCTTT. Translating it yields CASLQPNTEAFF.

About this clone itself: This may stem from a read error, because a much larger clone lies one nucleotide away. The CDR3 sequence is CASSLDPSYEQYF. In DNA form, the CDR3 reads TGTGCCAGCAGCTTAGACCCTTCCTACGAGCAGTACTTC. This chain uses TRBV11-1 with TRBJ2-7; unclear D gene. V was clipped by 1 base and J by 1 base, with 5 bases between them. This CDR3 contains 13 residues. The germline V gene has CDR1 SGHAT and CDR2 FQDESV (reference sequence).

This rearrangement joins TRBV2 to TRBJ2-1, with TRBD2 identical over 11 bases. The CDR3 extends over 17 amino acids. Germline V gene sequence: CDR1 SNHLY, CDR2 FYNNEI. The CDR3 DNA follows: TGTGCTATCACAAGAGGCCCGACTAGCGGGACCAACAATGAGCAGTTCTTC. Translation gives CAITRGPTSGTNNEQFF. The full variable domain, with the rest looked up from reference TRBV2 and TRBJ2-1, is EPEVTQTPSHQVTQMGQEVILRCVPISNHLYFYWYRQILGQKVEFLVSFYNNEISEKSEIFDDQFSVERPDGSNFTLKIRSTKLEDSAMYFCAITRGPTSGTNNEQFFGPGTRLTVL.

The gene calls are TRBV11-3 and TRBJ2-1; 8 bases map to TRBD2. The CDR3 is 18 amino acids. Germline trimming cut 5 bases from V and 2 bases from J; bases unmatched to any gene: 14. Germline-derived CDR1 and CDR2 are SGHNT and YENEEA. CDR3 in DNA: TGTGCCAGCAGCGCCCTAGGGGGGGGTAGCGGGACCTACAATGAGCAGTTCTTC. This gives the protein CASSALGGGSGTYNEQFF.

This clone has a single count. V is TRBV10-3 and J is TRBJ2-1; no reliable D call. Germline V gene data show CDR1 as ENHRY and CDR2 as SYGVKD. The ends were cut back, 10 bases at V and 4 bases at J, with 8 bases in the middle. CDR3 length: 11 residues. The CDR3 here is CATTQYNEQFF. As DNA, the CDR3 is TGTGCCACCACCCAGTACAATGAGCAGTTCTTC.

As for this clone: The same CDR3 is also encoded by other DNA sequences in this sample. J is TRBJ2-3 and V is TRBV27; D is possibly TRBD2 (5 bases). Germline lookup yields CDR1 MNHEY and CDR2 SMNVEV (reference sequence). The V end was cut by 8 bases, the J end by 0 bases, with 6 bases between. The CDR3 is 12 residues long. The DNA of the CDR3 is TGTGCCAGCCGGGGTAGCACAGATACGCAGTATTTT. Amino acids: CASRGSTDTQYF.

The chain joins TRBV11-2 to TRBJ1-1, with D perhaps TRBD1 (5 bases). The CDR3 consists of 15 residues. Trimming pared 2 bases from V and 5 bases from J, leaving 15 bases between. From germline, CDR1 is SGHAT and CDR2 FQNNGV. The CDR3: CASSLRTGGGTEAFF. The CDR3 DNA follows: TGTGCCAGCAGCTTACGAACAGGCGGGGGGACTGAAGCTTTCTTT.

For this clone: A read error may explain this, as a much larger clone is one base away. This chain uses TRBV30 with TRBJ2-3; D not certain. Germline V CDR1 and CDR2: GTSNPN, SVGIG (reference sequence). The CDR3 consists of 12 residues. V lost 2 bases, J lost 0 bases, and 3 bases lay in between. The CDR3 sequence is CAWSFSTDTQYF. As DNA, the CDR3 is TGTGCCTGGAGTTTTAGCACAGATACGCAGTATTTT.

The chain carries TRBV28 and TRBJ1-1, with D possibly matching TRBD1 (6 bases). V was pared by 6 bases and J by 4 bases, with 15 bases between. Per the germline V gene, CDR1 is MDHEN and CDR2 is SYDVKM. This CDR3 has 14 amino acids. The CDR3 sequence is CASRTGAMGTEAFF. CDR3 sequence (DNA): TGTGCCAGCAGGACAGGTGCTATGGGCACTGAAGCTTTCTTT.

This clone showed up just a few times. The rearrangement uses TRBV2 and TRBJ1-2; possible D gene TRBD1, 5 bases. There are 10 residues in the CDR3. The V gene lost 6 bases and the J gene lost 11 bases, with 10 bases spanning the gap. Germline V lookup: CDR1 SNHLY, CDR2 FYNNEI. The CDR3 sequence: CASREDKYTF. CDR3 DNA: TGTGCCAGCAGGGAGGACAAATACACCTTC.

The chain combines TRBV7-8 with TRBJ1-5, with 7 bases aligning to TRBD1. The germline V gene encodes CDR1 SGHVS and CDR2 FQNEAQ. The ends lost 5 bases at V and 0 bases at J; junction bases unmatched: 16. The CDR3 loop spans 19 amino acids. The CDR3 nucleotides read TGTGCCAGCAGCCCCCTTTTTGGGACAGACCTTTATAGCAATCAGCCCCAGCATTTT. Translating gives CASSPLFGTDLYSNQPQHF. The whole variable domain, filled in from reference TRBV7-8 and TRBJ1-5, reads GAGVSQSPRYKVAKRGQDVALRCDPISGHVSLFWYQQALGQGPEFLTYFQNEAQLDKSGLPSDRFFAERPEGSVSTLKIQRTQQEDSAVYLCASSPLFGTDLYSNQPQHFGDGTRLSIL.

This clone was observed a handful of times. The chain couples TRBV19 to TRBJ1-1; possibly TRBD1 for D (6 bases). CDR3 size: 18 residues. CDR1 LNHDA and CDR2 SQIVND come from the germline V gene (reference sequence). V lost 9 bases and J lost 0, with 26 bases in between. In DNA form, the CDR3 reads TGTGCCAGCACAAAAGGGGGAGGGACCATGCATCTGAACACTGAAGCTTTCTTT. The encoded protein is CASTKGGGTMHLNTEAFF. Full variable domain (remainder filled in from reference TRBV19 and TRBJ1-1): DGGITQSPKYLFRKEGQNVTLSCEQNLNHDAMYWYRQDPGQGLRLIYYSQIVNDFQKGDIAEGYSVSREKKESFPLTVTSAQKNPTAFYLCASTKGGGTMHLNTEAFFGQGTRLTVV.

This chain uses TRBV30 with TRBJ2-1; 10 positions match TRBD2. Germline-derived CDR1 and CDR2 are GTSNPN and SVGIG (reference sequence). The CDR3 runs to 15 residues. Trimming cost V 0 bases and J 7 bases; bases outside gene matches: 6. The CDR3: CAWSVLAGVGNEQFF. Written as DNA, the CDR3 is TGTGCCTGGAGTGTTCTAGCGGGAGTGGGAAATGAGCAGTTCTTC.

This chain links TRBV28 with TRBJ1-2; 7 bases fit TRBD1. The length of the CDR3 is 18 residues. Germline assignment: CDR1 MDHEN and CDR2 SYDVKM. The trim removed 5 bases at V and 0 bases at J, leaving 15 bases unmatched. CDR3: CASSHFNPVDRANYGYTF. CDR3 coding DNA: TGTGCCAGCAGTCATTTCAACCCCGTCGACAGGGCTAACTATGGCTACACCTTC.

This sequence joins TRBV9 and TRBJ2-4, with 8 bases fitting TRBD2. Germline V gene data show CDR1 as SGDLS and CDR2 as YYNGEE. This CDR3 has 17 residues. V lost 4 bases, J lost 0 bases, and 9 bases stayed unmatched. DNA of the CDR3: TGTGCCAGCAGCCCCGGGGGGGGAGGTTTAGCCAAAAACATTCAGTACTTC. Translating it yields CASSPGGGGLAKNIQYF.

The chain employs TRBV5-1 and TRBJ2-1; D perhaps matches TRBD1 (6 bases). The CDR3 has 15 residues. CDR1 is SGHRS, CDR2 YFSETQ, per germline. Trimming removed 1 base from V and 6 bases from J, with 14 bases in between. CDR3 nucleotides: TGCGCCAGCAGCTTGTCCCCAGGGGCAGTCAATGAGCAGTTCTTC. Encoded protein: CASSLSPGAVNEQFF.

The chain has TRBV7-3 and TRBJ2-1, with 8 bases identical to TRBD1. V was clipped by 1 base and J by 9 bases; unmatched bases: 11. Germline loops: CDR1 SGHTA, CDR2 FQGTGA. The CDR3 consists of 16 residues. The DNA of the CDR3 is TGTGCCAGCAGCTTAAGGGGGACAGGCCCGAGCCGTGAGCAGTTCTTC. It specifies CASSLRGTGPSREQFF.

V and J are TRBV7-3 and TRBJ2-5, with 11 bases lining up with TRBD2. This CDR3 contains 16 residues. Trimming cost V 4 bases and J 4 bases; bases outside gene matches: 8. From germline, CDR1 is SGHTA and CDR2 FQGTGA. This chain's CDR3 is CASSSQGTSGLETQYF. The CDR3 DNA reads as TGTGCCAGCAGCTCCCAGGGGACTAGCGGATTAGAGACCCAGTACTTC.

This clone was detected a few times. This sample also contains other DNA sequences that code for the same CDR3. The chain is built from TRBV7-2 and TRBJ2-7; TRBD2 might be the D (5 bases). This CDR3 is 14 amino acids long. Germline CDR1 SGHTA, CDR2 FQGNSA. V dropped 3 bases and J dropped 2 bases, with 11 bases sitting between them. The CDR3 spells CASSFGTGTYEQYF. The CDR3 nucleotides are TGTGCCAGCAGCTTTGGAACGGGAACCTACGAGCAGTACTTC.

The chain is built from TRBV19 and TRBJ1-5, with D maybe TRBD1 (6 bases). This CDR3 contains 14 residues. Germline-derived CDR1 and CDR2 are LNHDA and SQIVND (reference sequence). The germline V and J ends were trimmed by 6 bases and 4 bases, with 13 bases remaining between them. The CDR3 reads CASSPDSGNQPQHF. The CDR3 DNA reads TGTGCCAGTAGCCCGGACAGCGGGAATCAGCCCCAGCATTTT. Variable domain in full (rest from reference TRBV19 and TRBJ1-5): DGGITQSPKYLFRKEGQNVTLSCEQNLNHDAMYWYRQDPGQGLRLIYYSQIVNDFQKGDIAEGYSVSREKKESFPLTVTSAQKNPTAFYLCASSPDSGNQPQHFGDGTRLSIL.

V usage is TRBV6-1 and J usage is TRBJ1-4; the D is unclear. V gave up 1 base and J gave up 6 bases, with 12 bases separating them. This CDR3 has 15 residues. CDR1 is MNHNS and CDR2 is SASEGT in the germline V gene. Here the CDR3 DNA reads TGTGCCAGCAGTGAAGGTGGCACTTTTGATGAAAAACTGTTTTTT. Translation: CASSEGGTFDEKLFF.